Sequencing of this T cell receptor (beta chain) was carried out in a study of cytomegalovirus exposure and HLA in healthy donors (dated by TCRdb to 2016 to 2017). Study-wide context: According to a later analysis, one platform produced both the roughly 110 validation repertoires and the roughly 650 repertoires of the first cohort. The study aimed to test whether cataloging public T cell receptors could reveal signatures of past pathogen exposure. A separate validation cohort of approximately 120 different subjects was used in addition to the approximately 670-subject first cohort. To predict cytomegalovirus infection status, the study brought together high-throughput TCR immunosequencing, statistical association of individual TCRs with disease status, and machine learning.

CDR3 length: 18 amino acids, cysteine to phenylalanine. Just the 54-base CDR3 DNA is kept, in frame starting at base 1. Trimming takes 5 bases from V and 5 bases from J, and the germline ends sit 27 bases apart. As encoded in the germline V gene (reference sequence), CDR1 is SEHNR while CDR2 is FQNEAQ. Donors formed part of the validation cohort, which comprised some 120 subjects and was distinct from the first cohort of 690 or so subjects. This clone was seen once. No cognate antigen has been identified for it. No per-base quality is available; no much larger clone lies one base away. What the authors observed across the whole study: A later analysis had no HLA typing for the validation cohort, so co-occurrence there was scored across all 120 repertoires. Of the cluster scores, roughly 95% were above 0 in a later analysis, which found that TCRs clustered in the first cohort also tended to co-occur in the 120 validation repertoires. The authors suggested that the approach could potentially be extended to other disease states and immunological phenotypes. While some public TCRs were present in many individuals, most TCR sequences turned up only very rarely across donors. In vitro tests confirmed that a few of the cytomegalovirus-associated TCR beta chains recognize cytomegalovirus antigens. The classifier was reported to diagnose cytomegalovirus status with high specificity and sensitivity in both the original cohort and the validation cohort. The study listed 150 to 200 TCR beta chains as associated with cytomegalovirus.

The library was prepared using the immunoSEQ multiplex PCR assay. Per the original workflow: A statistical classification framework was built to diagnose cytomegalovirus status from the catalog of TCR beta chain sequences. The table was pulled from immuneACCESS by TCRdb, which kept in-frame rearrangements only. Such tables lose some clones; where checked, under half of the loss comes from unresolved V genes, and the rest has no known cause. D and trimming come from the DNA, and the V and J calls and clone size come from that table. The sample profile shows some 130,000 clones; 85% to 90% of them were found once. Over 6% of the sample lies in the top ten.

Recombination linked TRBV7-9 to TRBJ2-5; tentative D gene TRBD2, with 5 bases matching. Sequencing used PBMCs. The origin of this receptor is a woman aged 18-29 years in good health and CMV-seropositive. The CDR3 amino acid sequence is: CASSLGQVKLAQRETQYF. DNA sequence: TGTGCCAGCAGCCTAGGGCAGGTTAAGCTAGCACAACGTGAGACCCAGTACTTC.